Shown below are 3 T cell receptor beta chains from a single sample sequenced in a study of blood T cell repertoires in COVID-19. Clones were read by immunoSEQ multiplex PCR, and TCRdb kept only the in-frame ones, dropping some. The table includes hundreds of thousands of clones, 70% to 90% detected once. Sequences were obtained from peripheral blood. Receptors originate from a man in his forties with acute or convalescent COVID-19.

V and J are TRBV7-9 and TRBJ1-1; D uncertain. This CDR3 has 15 amino acids. V dropped 7 bases and J dropped 9 bases, with 24 bases sitting between them. Per germline, CDR1 SEHNR and CDR2 FQNEAQ (reference sequence). This CDR3 reads CASTLGGGANWKAFF. The CDR3 coding sequence is TGTGCCAGCACCCTCGGTGGTGGAGCTAATTGGAAAGCTTTCTTT.

The chain employs TRBV6-2 or TRBV6-3 and TRBJ1-6, with a weak D call TRBD1 (6 bases). Germline CDR1 and CDR2: MNHEY and SVGEGT. Trimming cost V 6 bases and J 6 bases, with 9 bases left between them. The CDR3 covers 13 residues. Here the CDR3 reads CASSPGVNSPLHF. DNA for the CDR3: TGTGCCAGCAGCCCAGGGGTTAATTCACCCCTCCACTTT.

The chain combines TRBV4-2 with TRBJ2-3, with a tentative D call TRBD2 (6 bases). The germline V gene encodes CDR1 LGHNA and CDR2 YNFKEQ. The CDR3 loop spans 16 amino acids. V was cut by 0 bases and J by 4 bases, with 14 bases left in between. The CDR3 DNA sequence: TGTGCCAGCAGCCAAGAACTAGCCTCGGAAGCAGATACGCAGTATTTT. Its protein is CASSQELASEADTQYF.